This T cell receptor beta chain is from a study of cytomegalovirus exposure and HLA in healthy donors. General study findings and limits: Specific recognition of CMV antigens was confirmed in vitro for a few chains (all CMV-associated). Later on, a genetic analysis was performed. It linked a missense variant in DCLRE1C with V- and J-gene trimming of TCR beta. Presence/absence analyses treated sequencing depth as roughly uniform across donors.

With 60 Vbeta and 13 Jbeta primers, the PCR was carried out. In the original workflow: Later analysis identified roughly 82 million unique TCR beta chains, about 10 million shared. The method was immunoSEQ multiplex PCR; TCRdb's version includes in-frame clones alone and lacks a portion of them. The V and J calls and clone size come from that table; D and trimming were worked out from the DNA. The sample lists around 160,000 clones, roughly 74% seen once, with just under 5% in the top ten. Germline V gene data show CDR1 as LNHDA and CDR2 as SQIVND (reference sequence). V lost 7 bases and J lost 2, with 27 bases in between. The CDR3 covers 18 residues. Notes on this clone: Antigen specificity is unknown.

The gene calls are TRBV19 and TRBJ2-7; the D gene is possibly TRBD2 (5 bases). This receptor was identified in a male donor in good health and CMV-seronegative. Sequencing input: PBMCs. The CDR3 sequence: CASNPSFPHPLATYEQYF. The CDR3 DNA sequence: TGTGCCAGTAACCCAAGCTTCCCCCATCCCCTAGCCACCTACGAGCAGTACTTC.